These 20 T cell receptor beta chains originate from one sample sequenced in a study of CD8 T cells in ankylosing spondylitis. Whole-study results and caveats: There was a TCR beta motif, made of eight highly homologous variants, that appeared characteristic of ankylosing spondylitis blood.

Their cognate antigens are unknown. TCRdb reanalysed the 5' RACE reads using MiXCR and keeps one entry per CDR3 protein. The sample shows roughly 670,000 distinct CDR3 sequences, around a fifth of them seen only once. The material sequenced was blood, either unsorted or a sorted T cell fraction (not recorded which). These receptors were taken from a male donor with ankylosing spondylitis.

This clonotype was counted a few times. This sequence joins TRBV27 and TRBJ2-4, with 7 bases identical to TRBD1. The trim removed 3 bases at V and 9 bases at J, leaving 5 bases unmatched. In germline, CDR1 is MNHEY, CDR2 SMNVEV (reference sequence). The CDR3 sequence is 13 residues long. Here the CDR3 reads CASSLTGSGIQYF. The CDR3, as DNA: TGTGCCAGCAGTTTGACAGGGTCTGGCATTCAGTACTTC.

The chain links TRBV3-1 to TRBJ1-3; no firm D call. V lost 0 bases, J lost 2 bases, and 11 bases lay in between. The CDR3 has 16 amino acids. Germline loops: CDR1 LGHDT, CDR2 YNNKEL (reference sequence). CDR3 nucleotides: TGTGCCAGCAGCCAAGATAGCGGAGGGACTGGAAACACCATATATTTT. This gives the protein CASSQDSGGTGNTIYF.

Here the CDR3 DNA reads TGCAGTGCTAACGCTATTAGCTCCTACCGGGCTCCTTCCAATGAGCAGTTCTTC. Encoded protein: CSANAISSYRAPSNEQFF. The V call is TRBV20-1, the J call TRBJ2-1; D uncertain. Deletions cut 4 bases from V and 6 bases from J, with 28 bases between. CDR3 length: 18 residues. Germline values: CDR1 DFQATT, CDR2 SNEGSKA (reference sequence).

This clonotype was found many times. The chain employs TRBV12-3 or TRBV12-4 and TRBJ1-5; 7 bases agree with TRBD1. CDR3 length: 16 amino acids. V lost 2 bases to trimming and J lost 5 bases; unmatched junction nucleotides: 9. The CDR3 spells CASSLRRQGWDQPQHF. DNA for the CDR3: TGTGCCAGCAGTTTAAGGCGACAGGGCTGGGATCAGCCCCAGCATTTT.

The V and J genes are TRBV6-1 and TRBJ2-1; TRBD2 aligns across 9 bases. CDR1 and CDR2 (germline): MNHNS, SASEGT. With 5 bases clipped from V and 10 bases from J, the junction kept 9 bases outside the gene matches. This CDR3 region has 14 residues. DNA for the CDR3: TGTGCCAGCAGTAGGTCGACTAGCGGTAGGGAGCAGTTCTTC. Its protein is CASSRSTSGREQFF.

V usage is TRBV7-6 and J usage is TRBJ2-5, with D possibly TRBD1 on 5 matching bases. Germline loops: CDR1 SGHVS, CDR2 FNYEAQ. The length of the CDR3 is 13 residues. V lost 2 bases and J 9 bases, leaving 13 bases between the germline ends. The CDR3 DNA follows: TGTGCCAGCAGCTTAAGGGTGGGGCAGGCCCAGTACTTC. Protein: CASSLRVGQAQYF.

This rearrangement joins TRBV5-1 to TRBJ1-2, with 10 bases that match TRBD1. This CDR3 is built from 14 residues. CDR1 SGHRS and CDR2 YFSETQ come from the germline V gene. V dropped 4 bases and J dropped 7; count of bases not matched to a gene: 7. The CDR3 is CASSPDRGYGGYTF. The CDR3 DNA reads TGCGCCAGCAGCCCGGACAGGGGGTATGGTGGCTACACCTTC.

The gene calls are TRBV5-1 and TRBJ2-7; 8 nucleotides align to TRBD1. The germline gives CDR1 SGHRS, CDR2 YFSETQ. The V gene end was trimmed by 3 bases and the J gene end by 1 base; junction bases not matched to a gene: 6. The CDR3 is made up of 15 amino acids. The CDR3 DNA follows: TGCGCCAGCAGCTCAGGGGGCTACCCTTCCTACGAGCAGTACTTC. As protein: CASSSGGYPSYEQYF.

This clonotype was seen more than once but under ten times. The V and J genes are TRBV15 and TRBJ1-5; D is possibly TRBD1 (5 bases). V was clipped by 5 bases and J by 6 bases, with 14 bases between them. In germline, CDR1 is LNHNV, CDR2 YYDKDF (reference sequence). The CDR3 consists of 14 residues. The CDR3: CATSATGGIQPQHF. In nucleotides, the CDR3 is TGTGCCACCAGCGCCACGGGGGGGATTCAGCCCCAGCATTTT.

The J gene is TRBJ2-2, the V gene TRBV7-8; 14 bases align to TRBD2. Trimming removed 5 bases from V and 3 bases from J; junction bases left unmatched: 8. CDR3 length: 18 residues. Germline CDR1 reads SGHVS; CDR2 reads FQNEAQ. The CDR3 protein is CASSKTTSGGADTGELFF. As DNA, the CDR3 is TGTGCCAGCAGCAAGACGACTAGCGGGGGGGCCGACACCGGGGAGCTGTTTTTT.

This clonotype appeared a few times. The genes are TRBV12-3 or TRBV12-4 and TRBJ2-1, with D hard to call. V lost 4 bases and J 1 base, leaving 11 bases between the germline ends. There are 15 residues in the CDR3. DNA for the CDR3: TGTGCCAGCAGTTCCCCCCGACGATCCTACAATGAGCAGTTCTTC. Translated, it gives CASSSPRRSYNEQFF.

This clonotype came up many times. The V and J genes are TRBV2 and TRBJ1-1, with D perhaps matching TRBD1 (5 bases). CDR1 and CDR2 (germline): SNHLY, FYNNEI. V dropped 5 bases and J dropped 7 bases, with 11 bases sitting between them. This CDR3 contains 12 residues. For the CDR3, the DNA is TGTGCCAGCAGTAGGGGACGGGGTGAAGCTTTCTTT. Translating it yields CASSRGRGEAFF.

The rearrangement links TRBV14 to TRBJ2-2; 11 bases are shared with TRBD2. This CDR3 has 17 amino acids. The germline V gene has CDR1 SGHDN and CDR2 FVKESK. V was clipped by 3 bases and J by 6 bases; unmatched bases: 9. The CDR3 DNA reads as TGTGCCAGCAGCCACCCCCCCGGGACTAGCGGTGCCGGGGAGCTGTTTTTT. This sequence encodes CASSHPPGTSGAGELFF.

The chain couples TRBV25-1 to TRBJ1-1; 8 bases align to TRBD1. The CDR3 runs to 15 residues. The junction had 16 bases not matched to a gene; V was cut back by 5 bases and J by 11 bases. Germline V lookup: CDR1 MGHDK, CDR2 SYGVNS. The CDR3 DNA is TGTGCCAGCAGTAGGCGTTTGGTGGACAGGGCGCGCGCTTTCTTT. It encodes CASSRRLVDRARAFF.

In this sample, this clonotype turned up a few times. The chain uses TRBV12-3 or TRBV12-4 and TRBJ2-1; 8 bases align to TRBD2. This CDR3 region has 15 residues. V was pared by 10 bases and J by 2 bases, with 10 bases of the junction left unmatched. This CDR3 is CATWTSRRTYNEQFF. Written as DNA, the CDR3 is TGTGCCACCTGGACTAGCCGGAGAACCTACAATGAGCAGTTCTTC.

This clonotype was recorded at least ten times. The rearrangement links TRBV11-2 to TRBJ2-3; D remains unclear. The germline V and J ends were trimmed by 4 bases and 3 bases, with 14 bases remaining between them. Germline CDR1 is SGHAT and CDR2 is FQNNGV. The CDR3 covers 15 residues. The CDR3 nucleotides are TGTGCCAGCAGCTCAAGACACGGAATAACAGATACGCAGTATTTT. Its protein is CASSSRHGITDTQYF.

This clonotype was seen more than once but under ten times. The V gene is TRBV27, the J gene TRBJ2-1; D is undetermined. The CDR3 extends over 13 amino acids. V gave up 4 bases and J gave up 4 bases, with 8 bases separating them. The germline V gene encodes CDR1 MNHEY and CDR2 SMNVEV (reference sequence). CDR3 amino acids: CASSSAPYNEQFF. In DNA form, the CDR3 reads TGTGCCAGCAGTTCCGCCCCTTACAATGAGCAGTTCTTC.

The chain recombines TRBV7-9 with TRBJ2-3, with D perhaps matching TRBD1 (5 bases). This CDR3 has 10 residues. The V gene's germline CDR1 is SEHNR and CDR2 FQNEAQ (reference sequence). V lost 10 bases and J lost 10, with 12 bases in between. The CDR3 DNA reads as TGTGCCACCTCGACAGCATCGCAGTATTTT. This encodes CATSTASQYF.

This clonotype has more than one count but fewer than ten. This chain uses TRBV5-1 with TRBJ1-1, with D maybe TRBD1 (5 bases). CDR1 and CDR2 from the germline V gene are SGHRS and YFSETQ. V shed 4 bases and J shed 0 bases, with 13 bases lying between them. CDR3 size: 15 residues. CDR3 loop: CASSLRPGVNTEAFF. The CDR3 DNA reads TGCGCCAGCAGCCTCCGTCCGGGGGTGAACACTGAAGCTTTCTTT.

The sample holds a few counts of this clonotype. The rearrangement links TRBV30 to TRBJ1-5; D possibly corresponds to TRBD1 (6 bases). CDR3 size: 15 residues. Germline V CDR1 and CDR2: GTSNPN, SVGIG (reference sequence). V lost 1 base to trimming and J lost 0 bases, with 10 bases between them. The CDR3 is CAWSEGGASNQPQHF. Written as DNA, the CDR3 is TGTGCCTGGAGTGAAGGGGGGGCTAGCAATCAGCCCCAGCATTTT.